This is a list of T cell receptor beta chains from one sample in a study of blood T cell repertoires in COVID-19. Method: immunoSEQ multiplex PCR; TCRdb's copy keeps in-frame clones and lacks some. The table includes around 400,000 clones, approximately 87% detected once. The sample taken for sequencing was peripheral blood. The receptors come from a woman aged 60-70 years with COVID-19, enrolled during active disease. Each CDR3 is given with its conserved first and last residue. D genes are given only for firm matches. A row's size may be missing; if present it is once, few, many or a size class.

J gene	clone size	D gene	V gene	CDR3 protein	CDR3 DNA
TRBJ1-2	-	TRBD1	TRBV4-1	CASSRTGASANYGYTF	TGCGCCAGCAGCCGGACAGGGGCGTCAGCTAACTATGGCTACACCTTC
TRBJ2-1	-	-	TRBV5-1	CASSLNGLSYNEQFF	TGCGCCAGCAGCTTGAACGGACTCTCCTACAATGAGCAGTTCTTC
TRBJ2-7	few	TRBD1	TRBV18	CASSLAGTGNEQYF	TGTGCCAGCTCACTGGCGGGGACAGGGAATGAGCAGTACTTC
TRBJ2-5	-	-	TRBV18	CASSPVVQGGAGETQYF	TGTGCCAGCTCACCAGTCGTGCAGGGGGGCGCAGGAGAGACCCAGTACTTC
TRBJ2-7	-	-	TRBV6-5	CASRLRGTGLEQYF	TGTGCCAGCAGACTCAGGGGGACTGGGTTGGAGCAGTACTTC
TRBJ2-6	-	TRBD1	TRBV5-1	CASSLETGSGANVLTF	TGCGCCAGCAGCTTGGAGACAGGGTCTGGGGCCAACGTCCTGACTTTC
TRBJ2-5	-	TRBD1	TRBV4-1	CASSSRQGLQETQYF	TGCGCCAGCAGCTCTAGACAGGGGTTACAAGAGACCCAGTACTTC
TRBJ1-3	-	TRBD1	TRBV9	CASSNPRQGASGNTIYF	TGTGCCAGCAGCAACCCGAGACAGGGGGCGTCTGGAAACACCATATATTTT
TRBJ1-6	-	-	TRBV10-1	CASSETSNSPLHF	TGCGCCAGCAGTGAGACCAGTAATTCACCCCTCCACTTT
TRBJ2-6	-	-	TRBV7-3	CASSPRGQFSSGANVLTF	TGTGCCAGCAGCCCCCGCGGACAGTTTTCTTCTGGGGCCAACGTCCTGACTTTC
TRBJ1-6	-	-	TRBV19	CASSIQGVDSPLHF	TGTGCCAGTAGTATTCAGGGTGTGGACTCACCCCTCCACTTT
TRBJ1-6	-	-	TRBV13	CASSLRGKPNSPLHF	TGTGCCAGCAGCTTACGCGGGAAGCCGAATTCACCCCTCCACTTT
TRBJ1-2	few	-	TRBV23-1	CASSQSTGPLTYYGYTF	TGCGCCAGCAGTCAATCGACAGGACCACTCACCTATTATGGCTACACCTTC
TRBJ2-7	-	TRBD1	TRBV7-9	CASSLFGQGIVEQYF	TGTGCCAGCAGCTTATTTGGACAGGGAATCGTCGAGCAGTACTTC
TRBJ2-1	-	-	TRBV27	CASSPLGAGMRYNEQFF	TGTGCCAGCAGTCCCCTGGGAGCGGGTATGAGGTACAATGAGCAGTTCTTC
TRBJ2-1	-	-	TRBV7-9	CASSLGWSSYNEQFF	TGTGCCAGCAGCTTAGGGTGGAGCTCCTACAATGAGCAGTTCTTC
TRBJ1-1	-	-	TRBV11-1	CASSLESGGGTEAFF	TGTGCCAGCAGCTTAGAGTCGGGGGGTGGAACTGAAGCTTTCTTT
TRBJ1-1	-	-	TRBV11-2	CASSLGGRGNTEAFF	TGTGCCAGCAGCTTAGGAGGGCGGGGGAACACTGAAGCTTTCTTT